The 4 T cell receptor beta chains reported below all come from one sample, sequenced in a study of T cells expressing NK-cell markers. TCRdb re-called the 5' RACE reads and shows each CDR3 protein once, DNA omitted. This repertoire includes about 430,000 distinct CDR3 sequences. Sequencing input: blood T cells: a sorted CD56 or NKG2C T cell subset, CD4+ or CD8+ T cells, or bulk PBMC T cells (not recorded which). These receptors were taken from a woman in her forties or fifties in good health.

The chain couples TRBV5-1 to TRBJ1-2. CDR1 SGHRS and CDR2 YFSETQ come from the germline V gene. The CDR3 is 12 amino acids. The CDR3 sequence: CASSRDFGGYTF.

The genes are TRBV3-1 and TRBJ2-2; TCRdb designates TRBD2, a call that cannot be tested without DNA. The V gene's germline CDR1 is LGHDT and CDR2 YNNKEL (reference sequence). This CDR3 is built from 14 residues. The CDR3 sequence: CASRKQSRNGELFF.

The chain uses TRBV3-1 and TRBJ2-1; without DNA, the TCRdb call of TRBD2 cannot be checked. Germline-derived CDR1 and CDR2 are LGHDT and YNNKEL (reference sequence). The CDR3 is 14 residues long. The chain's CDR3 is CASSQAVGGTTQFF.

The chain is built from TRBV20-1 and TRBJ2-7; the D gene TCRdb calls, TRBD1, cannot be checked with no DNA. The germline V gene encodes CDR1 DFQATT and CDR2 SNEGSKA (reference sequence). This CDR3 is 13 amino acids long. CDR3 in amino acids: CSASRDLAYEQYF.